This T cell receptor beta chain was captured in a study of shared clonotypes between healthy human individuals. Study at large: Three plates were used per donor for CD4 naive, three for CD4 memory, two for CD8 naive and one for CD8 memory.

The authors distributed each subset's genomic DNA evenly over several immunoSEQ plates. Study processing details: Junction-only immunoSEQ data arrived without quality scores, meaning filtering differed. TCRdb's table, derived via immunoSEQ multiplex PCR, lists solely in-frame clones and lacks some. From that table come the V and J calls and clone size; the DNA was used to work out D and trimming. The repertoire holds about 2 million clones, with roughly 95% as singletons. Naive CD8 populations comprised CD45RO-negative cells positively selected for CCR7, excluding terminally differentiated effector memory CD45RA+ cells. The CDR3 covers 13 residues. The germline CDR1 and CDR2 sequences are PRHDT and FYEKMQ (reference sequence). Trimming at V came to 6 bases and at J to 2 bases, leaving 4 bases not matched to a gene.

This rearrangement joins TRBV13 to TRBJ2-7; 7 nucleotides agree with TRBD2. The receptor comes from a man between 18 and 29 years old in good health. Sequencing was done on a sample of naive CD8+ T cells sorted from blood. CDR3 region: CASSSGGTYEQYF. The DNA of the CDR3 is TGTGCCAGCAGTTCCGGGGGGACCTACGAGCAGTACTTC.